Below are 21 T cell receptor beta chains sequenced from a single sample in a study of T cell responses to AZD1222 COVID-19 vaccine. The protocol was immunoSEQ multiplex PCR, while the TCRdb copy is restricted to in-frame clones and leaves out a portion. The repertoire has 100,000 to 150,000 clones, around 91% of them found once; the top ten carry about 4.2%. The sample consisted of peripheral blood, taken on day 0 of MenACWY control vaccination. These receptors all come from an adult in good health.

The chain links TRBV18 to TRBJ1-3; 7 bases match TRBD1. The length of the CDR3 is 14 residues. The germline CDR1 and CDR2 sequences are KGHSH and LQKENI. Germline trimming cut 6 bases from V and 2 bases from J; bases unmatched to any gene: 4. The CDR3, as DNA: TGTGCCAGCTCGCCTGACAGGGCTGGAAACACCATATATTTT. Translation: CASSPDRAGNTIYF. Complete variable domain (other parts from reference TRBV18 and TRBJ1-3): NAGVMQNPRHLVRRRGQEARLRCSPMKGHSHVYWYRQLPEEGLKFMVYLQKENIIDESGMPKERFSAEFPKEGPSILRIQQVVRGDSAAYFCASSPDRAGNTIYFGEGSWLTVV.

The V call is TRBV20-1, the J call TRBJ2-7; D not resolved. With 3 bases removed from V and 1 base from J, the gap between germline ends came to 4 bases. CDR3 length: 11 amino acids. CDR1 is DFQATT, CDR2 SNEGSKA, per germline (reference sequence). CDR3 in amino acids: CSASGSYEQYV. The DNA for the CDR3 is TGCAGTGCTAGTGGGTCCTACGAGCAGTACGTC.

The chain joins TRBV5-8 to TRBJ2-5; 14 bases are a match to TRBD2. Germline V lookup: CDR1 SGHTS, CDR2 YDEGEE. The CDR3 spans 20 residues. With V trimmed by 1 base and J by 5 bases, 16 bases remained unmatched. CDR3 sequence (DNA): TGTGCCAGCAGCTTGAAGGGGGGGACTAGCGGGAGCCCCGGGCTGGAGACCCAGTACTTC. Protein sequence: CASSLKGGTSGSPGLETQYF.

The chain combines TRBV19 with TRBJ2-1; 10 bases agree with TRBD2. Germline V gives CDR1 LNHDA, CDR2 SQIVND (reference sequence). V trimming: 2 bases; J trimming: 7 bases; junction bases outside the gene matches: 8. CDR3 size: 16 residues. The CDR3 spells CASSIQSGRAWNEQFF. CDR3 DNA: TGTGCCAGTAGTATACAGAGCGGGAGGGCCTGGAATGAGCAGTTCTTC.

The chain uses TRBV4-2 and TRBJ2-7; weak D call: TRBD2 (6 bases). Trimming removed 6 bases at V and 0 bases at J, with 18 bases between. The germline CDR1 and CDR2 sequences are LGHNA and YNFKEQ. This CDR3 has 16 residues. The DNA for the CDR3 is TGTGCCAGCAGTCCAAGACTAGGGGACCCCTCCTACGAGCAGTACTTC. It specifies CASSPRLGDPSYEQYF.

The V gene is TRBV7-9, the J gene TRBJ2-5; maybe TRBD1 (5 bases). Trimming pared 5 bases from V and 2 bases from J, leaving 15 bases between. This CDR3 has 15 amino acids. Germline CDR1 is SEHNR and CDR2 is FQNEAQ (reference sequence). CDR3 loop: CASSTPRAQQETQYF. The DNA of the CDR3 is TGTGCCAGCAGCACCCCCAGGGCCCAACAAGAGACCCAGTACTTC.

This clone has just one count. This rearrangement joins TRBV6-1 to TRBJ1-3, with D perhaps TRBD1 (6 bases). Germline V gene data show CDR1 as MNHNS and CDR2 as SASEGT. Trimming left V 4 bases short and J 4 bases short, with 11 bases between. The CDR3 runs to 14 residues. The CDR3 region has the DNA TGTGCCAGCAGTGTCTGGGGGGCCGGAAACACCATATATTTT. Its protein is CASSVWGAGNTIYF.

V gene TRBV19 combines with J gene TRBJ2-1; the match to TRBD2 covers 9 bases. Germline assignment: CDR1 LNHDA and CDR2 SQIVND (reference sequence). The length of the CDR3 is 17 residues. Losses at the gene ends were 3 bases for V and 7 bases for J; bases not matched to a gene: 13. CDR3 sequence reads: CASSIHRLAERLNEQFF. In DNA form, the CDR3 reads TGTGCCAGTAGTATCCACCGACTAGCGGAGAGGTTGAATGAGCAGTTCTTC.

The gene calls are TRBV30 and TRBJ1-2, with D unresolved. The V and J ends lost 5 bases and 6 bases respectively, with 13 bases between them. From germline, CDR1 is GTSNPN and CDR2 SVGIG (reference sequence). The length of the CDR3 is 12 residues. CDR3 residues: CAWFSTGNGYTF. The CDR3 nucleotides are TGTGCCTGGTTCTCAACGGGGAATGGCTACACCTTC.

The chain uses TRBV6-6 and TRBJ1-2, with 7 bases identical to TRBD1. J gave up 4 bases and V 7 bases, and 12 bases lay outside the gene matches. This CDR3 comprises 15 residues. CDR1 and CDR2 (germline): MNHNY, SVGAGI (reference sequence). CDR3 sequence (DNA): TGTGCCAGCAAAAGGGACAGAACGCTCGTCTATGGCTACACCTTC. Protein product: CASKRDRTLVYGYTF.

CDR3 region: CASSARLAEPSYNEQFF. The CDR3 bases are TGTGCCAGCAGCGCCCGACTAGCGGAACCCTCCTACAATGAGCAGTTCTTC. V is TRBV7-2 and J is TRBJ2-1, with 9 bases fitting TRBD2. CDR3 size: 17 residues. Looked up from germline, CDR1 is SGHTA and CDR2 is FQGNSA. V was pared by 5 bases and J by 0 bases, with 8 bases of the junction left unmatched.

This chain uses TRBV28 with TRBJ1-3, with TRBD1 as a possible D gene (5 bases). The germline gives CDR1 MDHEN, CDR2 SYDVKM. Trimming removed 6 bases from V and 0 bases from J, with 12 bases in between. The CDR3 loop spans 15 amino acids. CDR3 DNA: TGTGCCAGCAGCTTAAGGGGAAACTCTGGAAACACCATATATTTT. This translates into CASSLRGNSGNTIYF.

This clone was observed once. CDR3 sequence reads: CASRRTGGDYGYTF. The CDR3 nucleotides are TGTGCCAGCAGGCGCACAGGGGGAGACTATGGCTACACCTTC. The J gene is TRBJ1-2, the V gene TRBV27, with 8 bases identical to TRBD1. V lost 6 bases, J lost 3 bases, and 6 bases stayed unmatched. The CDR3 length is 14 residues. CDR1 MNHEY and CDR2 SMNVEV come from the germline V gene (reference sequence).

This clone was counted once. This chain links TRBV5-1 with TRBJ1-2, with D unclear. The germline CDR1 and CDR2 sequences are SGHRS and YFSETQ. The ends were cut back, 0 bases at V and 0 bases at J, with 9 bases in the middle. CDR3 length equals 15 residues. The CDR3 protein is CASSLVSEANYGYTF. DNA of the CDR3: TGCGCCAGCAGCTTGGTATCAGAAGCTAACTATGGCTACACCTTC.

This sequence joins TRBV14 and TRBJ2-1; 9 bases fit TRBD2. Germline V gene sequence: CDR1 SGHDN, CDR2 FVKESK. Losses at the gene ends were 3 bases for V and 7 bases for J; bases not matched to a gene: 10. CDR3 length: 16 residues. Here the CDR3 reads CASSQTAGGPWNEQFF. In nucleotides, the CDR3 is TGTGCCAGCAGCCAGACCGCGGGAGGGCCTTGGAATGAGCAGTTCTTC.

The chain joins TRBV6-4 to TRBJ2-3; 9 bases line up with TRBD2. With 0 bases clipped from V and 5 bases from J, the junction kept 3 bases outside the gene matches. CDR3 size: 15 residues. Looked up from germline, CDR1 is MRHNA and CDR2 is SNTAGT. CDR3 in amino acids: CASSDSGLAGDTQYF. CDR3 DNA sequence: TGTGCCAGCAGTGACTCGGGACTAGCTGGAGATACGCAGTATTTT.

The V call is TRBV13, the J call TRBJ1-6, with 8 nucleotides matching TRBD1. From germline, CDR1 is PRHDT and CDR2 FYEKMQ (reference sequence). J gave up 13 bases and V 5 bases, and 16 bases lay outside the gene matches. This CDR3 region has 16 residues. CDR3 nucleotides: TGTGCCAGCAGCCCCTCTTTCGACAGGGGCAGTCCGCCCCTCCACTTT. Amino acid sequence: CASSPSFDRGSPPLHF.

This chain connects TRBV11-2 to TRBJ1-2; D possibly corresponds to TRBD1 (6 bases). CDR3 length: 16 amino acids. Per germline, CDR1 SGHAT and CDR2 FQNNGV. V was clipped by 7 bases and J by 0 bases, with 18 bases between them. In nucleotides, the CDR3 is TGTGCCAGCACTAGGGGGGGGTTACCGGCTAACTATGGCTACACCTTC. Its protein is CASTRGGLPANYGYTF.

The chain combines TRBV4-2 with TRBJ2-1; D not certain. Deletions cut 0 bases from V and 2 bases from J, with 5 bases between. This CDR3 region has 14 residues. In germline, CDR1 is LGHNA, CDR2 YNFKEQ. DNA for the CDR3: TGTGCCAGCAGCCAAGACTGGGCCTACAATGAGCAGTTCTTC. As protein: CASSQDWAYNEQFF.

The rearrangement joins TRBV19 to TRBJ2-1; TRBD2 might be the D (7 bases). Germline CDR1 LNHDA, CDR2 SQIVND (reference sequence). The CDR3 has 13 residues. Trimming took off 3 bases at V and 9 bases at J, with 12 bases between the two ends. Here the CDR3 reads CASSIAGAGEQFF. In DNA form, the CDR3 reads TGTGCCAGTAGTATTGCGGGGGCGGGTGAGCAGTTCTTC. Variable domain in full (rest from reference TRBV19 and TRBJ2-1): DGGITQSPKYLFRKEGQNVTLSCEQNLNHDAMYWYRQDPGQGLRLIYYSQIVNDFQKGDIAEGYSVSREKKESFPLTVTSAQKNPTAFYLCASSIAGAGEQFFGPGTRLTVL.

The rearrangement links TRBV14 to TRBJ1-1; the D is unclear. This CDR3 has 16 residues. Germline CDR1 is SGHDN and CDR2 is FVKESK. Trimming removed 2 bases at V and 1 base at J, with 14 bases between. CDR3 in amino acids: CASSQPTREGNTEAFF. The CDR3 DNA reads TGTGCCAGCAGCCAACCTACGAGGGAGGGGAACACTGAAGCTTTCTTT.